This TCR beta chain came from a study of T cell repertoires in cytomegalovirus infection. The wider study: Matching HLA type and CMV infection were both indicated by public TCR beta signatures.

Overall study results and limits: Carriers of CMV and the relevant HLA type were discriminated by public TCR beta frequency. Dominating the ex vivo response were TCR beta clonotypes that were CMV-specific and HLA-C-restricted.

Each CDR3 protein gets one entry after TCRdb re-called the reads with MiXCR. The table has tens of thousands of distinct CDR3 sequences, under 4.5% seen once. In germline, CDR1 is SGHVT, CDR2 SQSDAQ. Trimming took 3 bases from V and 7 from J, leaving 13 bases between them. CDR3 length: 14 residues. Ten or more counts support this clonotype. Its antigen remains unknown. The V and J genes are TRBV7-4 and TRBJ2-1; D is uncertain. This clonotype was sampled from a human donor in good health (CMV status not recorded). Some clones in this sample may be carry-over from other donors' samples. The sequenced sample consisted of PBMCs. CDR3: CASSFLVSKNEQFF. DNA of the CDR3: TGTGCCAGCAGCTTCTTAGTCTCGAAAAATGAGCAGTTCTTC.